Listed below are T cell receptor beta chains from one sample, sequenced in a study of blood T cells in healthy people across ages. TCRdb used MiXCR to reprocess the 5' RACE reads, holding one entry per CDR3 protein. Of about a million distinct CDR3 sequences in the sample, 51% were seen once. The sequenced material came from blood. Receptors originate from a woman aged 55-75 years in good health. Both conserved end residues are part of each CDR3. Each record gives: D gene, V gene, clone size, J gene, CDR3 protein, CDR3 DNA. A D gene is named only where the DNA matches it firmly. Expanded clones get a size class; other rows say once, few or many, or leave the size out.

.	TRBV10-3	few	TRBJ2-5	CAISDGSQETQYF	TGTGCCATCAGTGACGGGAGCCAAGAGACCCAGTACTTC
.	TRBV5-4	.	TRBJ1-1	CASSLGPLANTEAFF	TGTGCCAGCAGCTTGGGGCCGTTAGCGAACACTGAAGCTTTCTTT
.	TRBV15	.	TRBJ2-5	CATSREQLATQYF	TGTGCCACCAGCAGAGAACAGCTGGCGACCCAGTACTTC
.	TRBV13	.	TRBJ2-7	CASSEFGSSLPEQYF	TGTGCCAGCAGCGAGTTCGGGAGCTCTTTACCCGAGCAGTACTTC
.	TRBV7-2	few	TRBJ2-4	CASSLFRAGSGAKNIQYF	TGTGCCAGCAGCTTATTTAGGGCGGGTTCCGGGGCCAAAAACATTCAGTACTTC
.	TRBV10-3	.	TRBJ1-2	CAIWGPDTGLHGYTF	TGTGCCATCTGGGGACCTGATACGGGGCTACATGGCTACACCTTC
TRBD2	TRBV6-1	.	TRBJ2-1	CASSASGRYYNEQFF	TGTGCCAGCAGTGCTAGCGGGAGATATTACAATGAGCAGTTCTTC
.	TRBV29-1	.	TRBJ1-2	CSVDLTQSNYGYTF	TGCAGCGTTGATCTAACGCAGAGTAACTATGGCTACACCTTC
.	TRBV4-1	once	TRBJ1-2	CASSQVWQDYGYTF	TGCGCCAGCAGCCAAGTGTGGCAGGACTATGGCTACACCTTC
.	TRBV29-1	few	TRBJ1-5	CSVGQVSNQPQHF	TGCAGCGTCGGCCAGGTTAGCAATCAGCCCCAGCATTTT
.	TRBV7-2	.	TRBJ2-7	CASSFALHYEQYF	TGTGCCAGCAGCTTCGCCCTACACTACGAGCAGTACTTC
.	TRBV24-1	few	TRBJ1-2	CATSDPLFDNYGYTF	TGTGCCACGAGTGACCCCCTTTTTGATAACTATGGCTACACCTTC
.	TRBV7-2	many	TRBJ2-1	CASSQGGEVYNEQFF	TGTGCCAGCAGTCAAGGGGGTGAGGTCTACAATGAGCAGTTCTTC
.	TRBV28	.	TRBJ2-3	CATRGGTSTDTQYF	TGTGCCACCCGAGGAGGCACTAGCACAGATACGCAGTATTTT
.	TRBV6-6	.	TRBJ2-7	CASSSLAVDEQYF	TGTGCCAGCAGCTCCTTAGCCGTCGACGAGCAGTACTTC
.	TRBV29-1	.	TRBJ2-5	CIDEKETQYF	TGCATCGACGAGAAAGAGACCCAGTACTTC
TRBD2	TRBV4-1	.	TRBJ2-7	CASSQDLASGRLNEQYF	TGCGCCAGCAGCCAAGATCTGGCTAGCGGGAGGTTGAATGAGCAGTACTTC
TRBD2	TRBV24-1	.	TRBJ2-1	CATSGPGLAGGSYNEQFF	TGTGCCACCAGTGGCCCCGGACTAGCGGGAGGCTCCTACAATGAGCAGTTCTTC
TRBD2	TRBV7-3	.	TRBJ2-7	CASSFASGANYEQYF	TGTGCCAGCAGCTTCGCTAGCGGAGCGAACTACGAGCAGTACTTC
.	TRBV2	.	TRBJ2-1	CASSVSRAGYNEQFF	TGTGCCAGCAGTGTGTCCAGGGCAGGGTACAATGAGCAGTTCTTC
.	TRBV6-5	.	TRBJ2-1	CAARATGLNEQFF	TGTGCCGCTCGGGCAACAGGGTTGAATGAGCAGTTCTTC
TRBD2	TRBV4-1	.	TRBJ2-4	CASSLGEGNIQYF	TGCGCCAGCAGTCTCGGGGAGGGGAACATTCAGTACTTC
.	TRBV4-1	.	TRBJ1-4	CASSQESLGGAPATNEKLFF	TGCGCCAGCAGCCAAGAATCGCTGGGGGGCGCACCCGCAACTAATGAAAAACTGTTTTTT
TRBD2	TRBV7-2	many	TRBJ2-7	CASSRRGRSYEQYF	TGTGCCAGCAGCCGTCGCGGGAGGTCCTACGAGCAGTACTTC
TRBD1	TRBV6-6	few	TRBJ1-2	CASRDDRVDGYTF	TGTGCCAGCAGGGACGACAGGGTTGATGGCTACACCTTC
TRBD2	TRBV28	.	TRBJ2-3	CASLAGDTDTQYF	TGTGCCAGCCTGGCGGGGGACACAGATACGCAGTATTTT
.	TRBV7-2	few	TRBJ1-2	CASSPGGLGYTF	TGTGCCAGCAGCCCGGGAGGGTTGGGCTACACCTTC
TRBD2	TRBV20-1	.	TRBJ2-7	CSAVPSSGRVTYEQYF	TGCAGTGCTGTCCCTTCTAGCGGGAGGGTAACCTACGAGCAGTACTTC
.	TRBV27	few	TRBJ2-7	CASGFRVNEQYF	TGTGCCAGCGGCTTCAGGGTAAACGAGCAGTACTTC
.	TRBV18	.	TRBJ2-7	CASSGYRVSSAAFPPSYEQYF	TGTGCCAGCTCAGGATACAGGGTGTCATCGGCAGCCTTTCCCCCTTCCTACGAGCAGTACTTC
.	TRBV29-1	.	TRBJ1-1	CSGTNFPGREAFF	TGCAGCGGCACAAACTTCCCCGGACGGGAAGCTTTCTTT
.	TRBV21-1	.	TRBJ2-7	CASSKRSWTSLNHYEQYF	TGTGCCAGCAGCAAAAGGAGTTGGACTAGCTTGAATCATTACGAGCAGTACTTC
.	TRBV5-1	.	TRBJ2-2	CASSAIWTSNPGELFF	TGCGCCAGCAGCGCAATCTGGACCTCAAACCCCGGGGAGCTGTTTTTT
TRBD2	TRBV20-1	few	TRBJ2-7	CSAQVPSGTYEQYF	TGCAGTGCTCAAGTCCCTAGCGGTACCTACGAGCAGTACTTC
.	TRBV11-2	.	TRBJ2-4	CASSNSVLAKNIQYF	TGTGCCAGCTCCAATAGCGTCCTAGCCAAAAACATTCAGTACTTC
TRBD2	TRBV10-1	.	TRBJ2-3	CASSVGLAGGSDTQYF	TGCGCCAGCAGCGTTGGACTAGCGGGAGGTTCAGATACGCAGTATTTT
.	TRBV12-3/TRBV12-4	.	TRBJ2-7	CASSPLVGEQYF	TGTGCCAGCAGCCCCTTGGTGGGCGAGCAGTACTTC
.	TRBV20-1	.	TRBJ1-1	CSAQRPAARTNTEAFF	TGCAGTGCCCAGCGACCTGCAGCAAGAACGAACACTGAAGCTTTCTTT
.	TRBV7-9	.	TRBJ1-3	CASSLGGNSGNTIYF	TGTGCCAGCAGCTTAGGAGGAAACTCTGGAAACACCATATATTTT
.	TRBV4-1	.	TRBJ2-7	CASSQDMVWDEQYF	TGCGCCAGCAGCCAAGATATGGTTTGGGACGAGCAGTACTTC
TRBD1	TRBV6-5	.	TRBJ2-4	CASTLDRGIKNIQYF	TGTGCCAGCACCTTAGACAGGGGGATTAAAAACATTCAGTACTTC
.	TRBV28	once	TRBJ2-7	CAALGGGYSYEQYF	TGTGCCGCCCTTGGTGGGGGCTATTCCTACGAGCAGTACTTC
TRBD2	TRBV3-1	.	TRBJ2-3	CASSRKVAGVSDTQYF	TGTGCCAGCAGCCGAAAGGTAGCGGGAGTTTCAGATACGCAGTATTTT
TRBD1	TRBV12-3/TRBV12-4	.	TRBJ2-7	CASSSGQTFYEQYF	TGTGCCAGCAGTTCGGGACAGACGTTCTACGAGCAGTACTTC
.	TRBV30	few	TRBJ2-5	CAWGVIIGGWETQYF	TGTGCCTGGGGTGTGATCATAGGGGGATGGGAGACCCAGTACTTC
TRBD2	TRBV29-1	.	TRBJ2-6	CSVRRGGSGANVLTF	TGCAGCGTTCGACGGGGGGGCTCTGGGGCCAACGTCCTGACTTTC
.	TRBV28	.	TRBJ2-5	CASLRSGPNRGETQYF	TGTGCCAGTTTAAGGTCCGGACCCAATCGTGGGGAGACCCAGTACTTC
.	TRBV5-1	.	TRBJ2-7	CASSLAAVDMGAIEQYF	TGCGCCAGCAGCTTGGCCGCGGTGGATATGGGCGCTATCGAGCAGTACTTC
.	TRBV20-1	.	TRBJ2-1	CSARDATNNVYEQFF	TGCAGTGCTAGAGACGCCACTAACAATGTCTACGAGCAGTTCTTC